This T cell receptor (beta chain) is drawn from a study of blood T cell repertoires in COVID-19. Turning to the study itself: Acute-phase and convalescent COVID-19 samples originated in the United States, Italy and Spain. T cells, B-cell-depleted T cells, or PBMCs supplied cDNA or gDNA.

Per the original methods: Reference gene primer amplification gave nucleated cell count estimates. Clones were read by immunoSEQ multiplex PCR, and TCRdb kept only the in-frame ones, dropping some. V and J calls and clone size come straight from that table; D and trimming were deduced from the DNA. This sample has roughly 80,000 clones, with over 85% found just once. This clonotype was obtained from a woman older than 75 with active or convalescent COVID-19. The sequenced sample consisted of peripheral blood.

The CDR3 protein is CASSHPSGGGEETQYF. CDR3 DNA sequence: TGTGCCAGCAGCCATCCTAGCGGGGGGGGAGAGGAGACCCAGTACTTC. The chain joins TRBV4-2 to TRBJ2-5; 12 nucleotides agree with TRBD2. J was trimmed by 5 bases and V by 3 bases; bases with no gene match: 7. Germline-derived CDR1 and CDR2 are LGHNA and YNFKEQ. The CDR3 is 16 residues long.